This entry describes one TCR beta chain. Its specificity is unknown. The study used a library that attached unique molecular identifiers to individual cDNA molecules. Per the original data handling: TCR counts had a median of about 92,000 per sample and spanned about 23,224 to 690,600. Via MiXCR, TCRdb re-called the reads, giving one row per CDR3 protein. The V and J calls and clone size are TCRdb's, not the authors'. Of about 120,000 distinct CDR3 sequences listed, around 9% are singletons. Unfractionated whole blood served as the source for total RNA extraction. The source of the sample is a study of human T cells and chemical hapten exposure. Looking at the study overall: The study traced per-sample TCR yield variation mainly to small differences in pooled library volumes. General study findings and limits: Sensitizing to DPC left TCRs with a frequency above 1 in 1000 unaltered.

V shed 0 bases, J shed 4 bases, and the junction held 5 bases outside the gene matches. The CDR3 has 15 residues. The germline CDR1 and CDR2 sequences are GTSNPN and SVGIG (reference sequence). The sample comprised whole blood. The sequence derives from a human donor in good health. Some clones in this sample may be carry-over from other donors' samples. V gene TRBV30 combines with J gene TRBJ2-3; 9 bases map to TRBD2. The CDR3 protein is CAWSVPSGRPDTQYF. The CDR3 DNA reads as TGTGCCTGGAGTGTACCCAGCGGGAGGCCAGATACGCAGTATTTT. The full variable domain, in which reference TRBV30 and TRBJ2-3 provide the parts outside the CDR3, is SQTIHQWPATLVQPVGSPLSLECTVEGTSNPNLYWYRQAAGRGLQLLFYSVGIGQISSEVPQNLSASRPQDRQFILSSKKLLLSDSGFYLCAWSVPSGRPDTQYFGPGTRLTVL.